The 8 T cell receptor beta chains presented below share a single source sample, sequenced in a study of cytomegalovirus exposure and HLA in healthy donors. The study ran its PCR with 60 Vbeta and 13 Jbeta primers. The assay was immunoSEQ multiplex PCR, and TCRdb's table has in-frame clones only and misses some. The profile shows 200,000 to 250,000 clones, more than 75% of them singletons. What was sequenced was PBMCs. The receptors shown here come from a human donor in good health.

The chain couples TRBV5-8 to TRBJ2-5, with TRBD1 as a possible D gene (6 bases). Looked up from germline, CDR1 is SGHTS and CDR2 is YDEGEE. V was cut by 4 bases and J by 1 base, with 14 bases left in between. The CDR3 runs to 15 residues. The CDR3 is CASSLGGRFQETQYF. The DNA of the CDR3 is TGTGCCAGCAGCCTAGGGGGACGTTTCCAAGAGACCCAGTACTTC.

This rearrangement joins TRBV6-5 to TRBJ2-7; 12 nucleotides agree with TRBD2. Trimming cost V 6 bases and J 2 bases; bases outside gene matches: 2. CDR3 length: 14 amino acids. Germline CDR1 is MNHEY and CDR2 is SVGAGI. Here the CDR3 reads CASSLAGGPYEQYF. CDR3 DNA: TGTGCCAGCAGCCTAGCGGGAGGGCCCTACGAGCAGTACTTC.

This chain uses TRBV15 with TRBJ2-3, with TRBD1 matching 7 bases. After removal of 1 base from V and 6 bases from J, the junction contained 16 bases not matched to a gene. There are 18 residues in the CDR3. CDR1 and CDR2 from the germline V gene are LNHNV and YYDKDF (reference sequence). The CDR3 spells CATSRVPLASGGADTQYF. Here the CDR3 DNA reads TGTGCCACCAGCAGAGTTCCTCTTGCTTCAGGGGGTGCGGATACGCAGTATTTT.

J is TRBJ2-7 and V is TRBV6-6; D is possibly TRBD2 (5 bases). In germline, CDR1 is MNHNY, CDR2 SVGAGI (reference sequence). The CDR3 is 16 residues long. Trimming shortened V by 6 bases and J by 0 bases, and 18 bases separated the two germline ends. This CDR3 reads CASSRLLALSSYEQYF. The CDR3 nucleotides are TGTGCCAGCAGCCGACTCTTAGCGTTAAGCTCCTACGAGCAGTACTTC.

The chain has TRBV19 and TRBJ2-1, with D possibly TRBD1 on 6 matching bases. This CDR3 is built from 15 residues. The germline V and J ends were trimmed by 7 bases and 0 bases, with 13 bases remaining between them. Germline-derived CDR1 and CDR2 are LNHDA and SQIVND (reference sequence). CDR3 nucleotides: TGTGCCAGTACCGAACAGGGAAGCTCCTACAATGAGCAGTTCTTC. Amino acid sequence: CASTEQGSSYNEQFF.

The chain links TRBV28 to TRBJ2-1, with unresolved D. The germline V and J ends were trimmed by 5 bases and 8 bases, with 13 bases remaining between them. Germline assignment: CDR1 MDHEN and CDR2 SYDVKM. CDR3 size: 13 residues. The DNA for the CDR3 is TGTGCCAGCAGTACGCCCCTAGATCATGAGCAGTTCTTC. Its protein is CASSTPLDHEQFF.

DNA of the CDR3: TGCGCCAGCAGCCCGGAGGGACAGAGATCCTACAATGAGCAGTTCTTC. This codes for CASSPEGQRSYNEQFF. The chain uses TRBV5-1 and TRBJ2-1, with D possibly matching TRBD1 (7 bases). V lost 4 bases, J lost 1 base, and 15 bases lay in between. The length of the CDR3 is 16 residues. CDR1 and CDR2 (germline): SGHRS, YFSETQ.

The J gene is TRBJ2-7, the V gene TRBV7-9; no definite D call. V was pared by 2 bases and J by 3 bases, with 5 bases between. Germline V gives CDR1 SEHNR, CDR2 FQNEAQ (reference sequence). The CDR3 runs 12 residues. The CDR3 here is CASSLSSYEQYF. The CDR3 DNA reads as TGTGCCAGCAGCTTATCGAGCTACGAGCAGTACTTC. Looking up the rest from reference TRBV7-9 and TRBJ2-7 gives the full variable domain: DTGVSQNPRHKITKRGQNVTFRCDPISEHNRLYWYRQTLGQGPEFLTYFQNEAQLEKSRLLSDRFSAERPKGSFSTLEIQRTEQGDSAMYLCASSLSSYEQYFGPGTRLTVT.